Following are 22 T cell receptor beta chains from one sample sequenced in a study of prognosis after radiotherapy for stage I lung cancer. Two-round multiplex PCR amplified TCR beta CDR3 from genomic DNA. The authors ran first-round PCR with primers specific to each TRBV and TRBJ gene. MiXCR, applied by TCRdb to the multiplex PCR reads, yields one record per CDR3 protein. The sample yields about 27,000 distinct CDR3 sequences, more than 45% seen once. The sequencing used PBMCs, collected before or after stereotactic body radiation therapy (not recorded which). The source of these receptors is a donor over 45 with non-small cell lung cancer.

This clonotype has only a few counts. The likely explanation is a read error, given a far larger clone one base away. The chain has TRBV7-2 and TRBJ2-1; 10 positions match TRBD2. Germline values: CDR1 SGHTA, CDR2 FQGNSA. The CDR3 is made up of 16 amino acids. The V segment lost 5 bases and the J segment 2 bases; nucleotides outside the gene matches: 6. The CDR3 region has the DNA TGTGCCAGCAGCCAGAGCGGGGGGGCTACCTACAATGAGCAGTTCTTC. This codes for CASSQSGGATYNEQFF.

About this clonotype itself: Its ends do not fully match the called genes, so a read error is possible. The V call is TRBV5-1, the J call TRBJ2-5; D possibly corresponds to TRBD2 (7 bases). From germline, CDR1 is SGHRS and CDR2 YFSETQ. The CDR3 is 14 amino acids. The chain's CDR3 is CASSLSGGLETQYF. CDR3 sequence (DNA): TGCGCCAGTAGCTTGTCCGGGGGGCTGGAGACCCAGTACTTC.

This clonotype was seen at least ten times. The chain has TRBV11-2 and TRBJ1-1, with TRBD1 identical over 7 bases. V lost 1 base, J lost 8 bases, and 4 bases stayed unmatched. Germline V gene sequence: CDR1 SGHAT, CDR2 FQNNGV. The CDR3 consists of 13 residues. The CDR3 loop is CASSLGDSPEAFF. The CDR3 DNA reads as TGTGCCAGCAGCTTAGGGGACAGCCCAGAAGCTTTCTTT.

This clonotype was recorded at least ten times. The rearrangement joins TRBV7-6 to TRBJ2-5; 7 bases map to TRBD2. CDR3 size: 15 residues. Unmatched junction bases numbered 10, after V lost 5 bases and J lost 4 bases. The germline V gene has CDR1 SGHVS and CDR2 FNYEAQ. The CDR3 spells CASSDVAGATETQYF. The CDR3 DNA is TGTGCCAGCAGCGACGTGGCGGGAGCCACAGAGACCCAGTACTTC. The whole variable domain, filled in from reference TRBV7-6 and TRBJ2-5, reads GAGVSQSPRYKVTKRGQDVALRCDPISGHVSLYWYRQALGQGPEFLTYFNYEAQQDKSGLPNDRFSAERPEGSISTLTIQRTEQRDSAMYRCASSDVAGATETQYFGPGTRLLVL.

With regard to this clonotype: This likely traces to a read error, being one base from a far larger clone. This chain joins TRBV6-8 and TRBJ1-1; D gene uncertain. Per germline, CDR1 MNHGY and CDR2 SAAAGT. This CDR3 region has 13 residues. Trimming removed 5 bases at V and 8 bases at J, with 15 bases between. CDR3 sequence: CASSPRCGSEAFF. In nucleotides, the CDR3 is TGTGCCAGCAGTCCCAGGTGCGGATCCGAAGCTTTCTTT.

V usage is TRBV11-3 and J usage is TRBJ2-1, with TRBD1 as a possible D gene (5 bases). Germline CDR1 SGHNT, CDR2 YENEEA. The germline V and J ends were trimmed by 5 bases and 10 bases, with 9 bases remaining between them. CDR3 length equals 11 residues. The CDR3 DNA follows: TGTGCCAGCAGCCCCAAGGGGGAGCAGTTCTTC. Its translation: CASSPKGEQFF.

This chain joins TRBV2 and TRBJ2-2, with 10 positions matching TRBD2. The CDR3 contains 16 residues. CDR1 and CDR2 from the germline V gene are SNHLY and FYNNEI. After removal of 6 bases from V and 7 bases from J, the junction contained 11 bases not matched to a gene. CDR3 DNA: TGTGCCAGCAGCAGCGGAATAGCGGGGGGTAGCGGGGAGCTGTTTTTT. This sequence encodes CASSSGIAGGSGELFF.

Points on this clonotype: A junction boundary mismatches the germline segment, possibly from a read error. This chain links TRBV12-3 or TRBV12-4 with TRBJ2-6; 10 nucleotides agree with TRBD1. The CDR3 has 16 residues. The CDR3 is CASSDRGQAGSNFLTF. Written as DNA, the CDR3 is TGTGCCAGCAGCGACAGGGGGCAAGCGGGGTCCAACTTCCTGACTTTC.

This clonotype has ten or more counts. V gene TRBV4-3 combines with J gene TRBJ2-2; D is ambiguous. Germline V gene sequence: CDR1 LGHNA, CDR2 YSLEER. The V and J ends lost 3 bases and 5 bases respectively, with 10 bases between them. CDR3 length: 14 amino acids. CDR3 nucleotide sequence: TGCGCCAGCAGCCATCGGACCGGTACCGGGGAGCTGTTTTTT. It codes for CASSHRTGTGELFF.

This clonotype was recorded a few times. This may be a read error: a much more frequent sequence differs by one nucleotide. The chain employs TRBV6-2 or TRBV6-3 and TRBJ2-5; possible D gene TRBD2, 5 bases. The V end was cut by 9 bases, the J end by 5 bases, with 10 bases between. This CDR3 has 11 residues. Germline assignment: CDR1 MNHEY and CDR2 SVGEGT. CDR3 sequence: CARMSGETQYF. The CDR3 DNA reads TGTGCCAGAATGAGCGGCGAGACCCAGTACTTC.

This clonotype has just a few counts. The likely explanation is a read error, given a far larger clone one base away. The chain is built from TRBV19 and TRBJ2-5; the D gene is possibly TRBD2 (5 bases). Germline CDR1 LNHDA, CDR2 SQIVND (reference sequence). The CDR3 is 13 residues long. This CDR3 reads CASNAGVWDEKFF. The CDR3, as DNA: TGTGCCAGTAATGCGGGTGTTTGGGATGAGAAGTTCTTC.

By its share, this clonotype is medium-sized. The CDR3 DNA sequence: TGTGCCAGCAGTTCTGGACCACAAACCGGGAATGAGCAGTTCTTC. Protein sequence: CASSSGPQTGNEQFF. J is TRBJ2-1 and V is TRBV27; D is unclear. The CDR3 covers 15 residues. V lost 4 bases and J 7 bases, leaving 17 bases between the germline ends. The germline CDR1 and CDR2 sequences are MNHEY and SMNVEV (reference sequence).

The table lists this clonotype with many counts. The gene calls are TRBV7-9 and TRBJ2-5; D is possibly TRBD1 or TRBD2 (5 bases each). The CDR3 is 14 amino acids. Trimming cost V 5 bases and J 2 bases, with 12 bases left between them. Germline CDR1 SEHNR, CDR2 FQNEAQ (reference sequence). The DNA of the CDR3 is TGTGCCAGCAGCCACCGGGACCAACAAGAGACCCAGTACTTC. This gives the protein CASSHRDQQETQYF.

This clonotype is termed medium-sized. V and J are TRBV28 and TRBJ2-3, with D unclear. In germline, CDR1 is MDHEN, CDR2 SYDVKM. The CDR3 length is 14 residues. Trimming took off 2 bases at V and 1 base at J, with 7 bases between the two ends. The CDR3 DNA follows: TGTGCCAGCAGTTTACCCTCCGGCACAGATACGCAGTATTTT. As protein: CASSLPSGTDTQYF.

A few counts support this clonotype. A much larger clone is a single base away; this may be a read error. The chain couples TRBV6-5 to TRBJ1-5; maybe TRBD1 (6 bases). The CDR3 consists of 17 residues. Trimming took off 2 bases at V and 0 bases at J, with 14 bases between the two ends. Germline values: CDR1 MNHEY, CDR2 SVGAGI. The CDR3: CASSYTFSGDSNQPQHF. The CDR3, as DNA: TGTGCCAGCAGTTACACGTTCTCAGGGGATAGCAATCAGCCCCAGCATTTT.

This clonotype came up a few times. The chain employs TRBV5-1 and TRBJ1-2; D possibly corresponds to TRBD1 (5 bases). Germline assignment: CDR1 SGHRS and CDR2 YFSETQ. The CDR3 spans 15 residues. Trimming left V 4 bases short and J 4 bases short, with 17 bases between. The CDR3 loop reads CASSPLVGPGYGYTF. CDR3 DNA sequence: TGCGCCAGCAGCCCGCTGGTGGGGCCCGGCTATGGCTACACCTTC.

This clonotype has a count of ten or more. V is TRBV18 and J is TRBJ2-6; D is unclear. Germline-derived CDR1 and CDR2 are KGHSH and LQKENI. Trimming removed 3 bases from V and 1 base from J, with 7 bases in between. There are 15 residues in the CDR3. CDR3 in DNA: TGTGCCAGCTCACCCGCAGATTCTGGGGCCAACGTCCTGACTTTC. This gives the protein CASSPADSGANVLTF.

Points on this clonotype: It differs at one base from a far larger clone, so likely a read error. The chain uses TRBV6-4 and TRBJ2-2, with unresolved D. Germline assignment: CDR1 MRHNA and CDR2 SNTAGT. Trimming left V 5 bases short and J 1 base short, with 8 bases between. The CDR3 totals 14 residues. The CDR3 DNA sequence: TGTGCCAGCAGTTTCCAGTGGAACACCGGGGAGCTGTTTTTT. This codes for CASSFQWNTGELFF.

This clonotype was observed at least ten times. The chain combines TRBV4-3 with TRBJ2-1; TRBD1 is a possible D gene (6 bases). The CDR3 sequence is 16 residues long. Germline V gives CDR1 LGHNA, CDR2 YSLEER. Trimming left V 1 base short and J 3 bases short, with 13 bases between. The CDR3 DNA reads TGCGCCAGCAGCCAAGTTTGGGGGCCCGGCTACAATGAGCAGTTCTTC. Residues: CASSQVWGPGYNEQFF.

In its sample, this clonotype was seen many times. It differs at one base from a far larger clone, so likely a read error. This chain uses TRBV6-5 with TRBJ2-7, with 8 bases lining up with TRBD2. The germline V gene has CDR1 MNHEY and CDR2 SVGAGI. The CDR3 is made up of 16 amino acids. Trimming took 2 bases from V and 0 from J; bases not matched to a gene: 6. CDR3: CASSYRAGADSYEQYF. CDR3 DNA: TGTGCCAGCAGTTACCGAGCGGGAGCGGACTCCTACGAGCAGTACTTC.

This clonotype is medium-sized by share. V and J are TRBV6-1 and TRBJ1-4; D not resolved. The V gene's germline CDR1 is MNHNS and CDR2 SASEGT. V dropped 2 bases and J dropped 13 bases, with 14 bases sitting between them. This CDR3 has 13 amino acids. CDR3: CASSEMPSGRLFF. The CDR3 DNA is TGTGCCAGCAGTGAAATGCCGAGCGGCAGACTGTTTTTT.

Comment on this clonotype: This probably arose from a read error, given a far larger clone one base away. The chain combines TRBV3-1 with TRBJ1-5; D is ambiguous. V gave up 5 bases and J gave up 7 bases, with 15 bases separating them. Germline CDR1 reads LGHDT; CDR2 reads YNNKEL (reference sequence). There are 14 residues in the CDR3. The CDR3, as DNA: TGTGCCAGCAGCGCCTCCACCTGTCCCCAGCCCCAGCATTTT. Translation: CASSASTCPQPQHF. Together with reference TRBV3-1 and TRBJ1-5, the CDR3 gives the full variable domain: DTAVSQTPKYLVTQMGNDKSIKCEQNLGHDTMYWYKQDSKKFLKIMFSYNNKELIINETVPNRFSPKSPDKAHLNLHINSLELGDSAVYFCASSASTCPQPQHFGDGTRLSIL.